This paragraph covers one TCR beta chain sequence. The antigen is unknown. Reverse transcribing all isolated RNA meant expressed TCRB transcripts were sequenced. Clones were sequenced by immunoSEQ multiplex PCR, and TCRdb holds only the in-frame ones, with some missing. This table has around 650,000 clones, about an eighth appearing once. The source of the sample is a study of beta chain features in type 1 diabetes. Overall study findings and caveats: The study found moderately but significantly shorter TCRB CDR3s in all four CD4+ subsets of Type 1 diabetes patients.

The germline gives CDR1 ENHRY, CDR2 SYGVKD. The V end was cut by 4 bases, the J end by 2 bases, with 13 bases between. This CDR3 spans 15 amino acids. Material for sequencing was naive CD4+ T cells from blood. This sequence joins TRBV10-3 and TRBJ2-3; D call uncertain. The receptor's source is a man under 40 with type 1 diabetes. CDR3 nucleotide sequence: TGTGCCATCAGTGCTGAGGTGGGGTCCACAGATACGCAGTATTTT. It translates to CAISAEVGSTDTQYF.